This TCR beta chain emerged from a study of beta chain features in type 1 diabetes. General study points: Possible PCR preference for shorter templates applied equally to patients and controls.

Per donor, one heparinised blood draw averaged roughly 110 mL. A sort by CD45RO/CCR7/CD25/CD127/CD95/CD27 yielded CD4+ naive, central memory, regulatory and stem cell-like memory cells. This clone was detected a few times. Its matching antigen is unknown. CDR3 length: 11 residues. Between the trimmed V and J ends, which lost 2 bases and 6 bases, there was a span of 6 bases. Germline V gene sequence: CDR1 DFQATT, CDR2 SNEGSKA (reference sequence). As every portion of the isolated RNA was reverse transcribed, the sequencing read expressed TCRB transcripts. The method was immunoSEQ multiplex PCR; TCRdb's version includes in-frame clones alone and lacks a portion of them. The sample contains 900,000 or so clones, roughly 16% of which appear only once.

Sequenced sample: naive CD4+ T cells from blood. The rearrangement uses TRBV20-1 and TRBJ2-3; no firm D call. The sequence derives from a woman under 30 in good health. The CDR3: CSARQVDTQYF. The CDR3 DNA follows: TGCAGTGCTAGACAGGTGGATACGCAGTATTTT.